This T cell receptor beta chain was profiled in a study of blood T cells in healthy people across ages. Trimming pared 0 bases from V and 1 base from J, leaving 7 bases between. Germline V lookup: CDR1 SGHRS, CDR2 YFSETQ. This CDR3 comprises 14 residues. With a J-beta primer mix and a sample-barcoded 5' primer, a second PCR ran about 6 to 11 cycles. Each CDR3 protein is one row after TCRdb ran MiXCR on the 5' RACE reads. This sample has about 640,000 distinct CDR3 sequences, with roughly 50% found just once. The receptor was isolated from a man aged 55 to 70 in good health. The sequencing sample was made of blood. The chain links TRBV5-1 to TRBJ2-5; D is ambiguous. CDR3 region: CASSLGWVQETQYF. In DNA, the CDR3 is TGCGCCAGCAGCTTGGGGTGGGTCCAAGAGACCCAGTACTTC. Supplemented by reference TRBV5-1 and TRBJ2-5, the full variable domain reads KAGVTQTPRYLIKTRGQQVTLSCSPISGHRSVSWYQQTPGQGLQFLFEYFSETQRNKGNFPGRFSGRQFSNSRSEMNVSTLELGDSALYLCASSLGWVQETQYFGPGTRLLVL.